This paragraph reports one TCR beta chain. TCRdb's copy holds only in-frame clones and misses some; the assay was immunoSEQ multiplex PCR. The table includes a few hundred thousand clones, approximately 82% detected once. The sample originates from a study of blood T cell repertoires in COVID-19. Study context: The United States, Italy and Spain provided the acute and convalescent COVID-19 samples. In each case, the material was cDNA or gDNA derived from T cells, B-cell-depleted T cells, or PBMCs.

The V end lost 2 bases, the J end lost 0 bases, and 9 bases lay between the germline ends. Germline CDR1 reads MDHEN; CDR2 reads SYDVKM. This CDR3 spans 15 amino acids. The origin of this receptor is a young man who had recovered from COVID-19. This chain connects TRBV28 to TRBJ2-3, with D perhaps matching TRBD2 (6 bases). What was sequenced was peripheral blood. The CDR3 is CASSLGGLSTDTQYF. Here the CDR3 DNA reads TGTGCCAGCAGTTTAGGGGGGTTAAGCACAGATACGCAGTATTTT.